The clone carrying this T cell receptor (beta chain) showed up just a few times. This sample is drawn from a study of blood T cell repertoires in COVID-19. Turning to the study itself: The United States, Italy and Spain provided the acute and convalescent COVID-19 samples. PBMCs, B-cell-depleted T cells, or T cells provided the cDNA or gDNA that made up the material.

In the original processing: Amplifying reference gene primers gave estimates of nucleated cell counts. The data were produced by immunoSEQ multiplex PCR, yet TCRdb's version contains in-frame clones alone and is incomplete. The V and J calls and clone size are taken from that table; D and trimming were inferred from the DNA. Among around 65,000 clones listed, approximately 80% were seen once. There are 15 residues in the CDR3. The germline gives CDR1 SGHRS, CDR2 YFSETQ. V lost 4 bases and J 1 base, leaving 14 bases between the germline ends. The sequencing sample was made of peripheral blood. The gene calls are TRBV5-1 and TRBJ1-1; no firm D call. This receptor was taken from a man aged 70-80 years with acute or convalescent COVID-19. CDR3 in amino acids: CASSRRLAGNTEAFF. The CDR3, as DNA: TGCGCCAGCAGCCGCCGCCTCGCGGGGAACACTGAAGCTTTCTTT.